The 30 T cell receptor beta chains given below trace back to one sample, sequenced in a study of cytomegalovirus exposure and HLA in healthy donors. The PCR was carried out with 60 Vbeta primers and 13 Jbeta primers. Generated by immunoSEQ multiplex PCR, the TCRdb table keeps only in-frame clones and is missing some. Of 110,000 to 150,000 clones listed, roughly three quarters are singletons. Sequenced input: PBMCs. Receptor source: a female donor in good health and CMV-seronegative.

This chain joins TRBV4-1 and TRBJ2-7; D perhaps matches TRBD1 (5 bases). Germline lookup yields CDR1 MGHRA and CDR2 YSYEKL. Trimming shortened V by 5 bases and J by 2 bases, and 13 bases separated the two germline ends. CDR3 length: 14 amino acids. CDR3 DNA: TGCGCCAGCAGCTCACGGCCAGGGCCCTACGAGCAGTACTTC. It codes for CASSSRPGPYEQYF.

CDR3 sequence reads: CASSARDTLPSALHF. For the CDR3, the DNA is TGTGCCAGCAGCGCCCGGGACACACTACCTTCGGCCCTCCACTTT. The V call is TRBV7-2, the J call TRBJ1-6; weak D call: TRBD1 (6 bases). The CDR3 contains 15 residues. Between the trimmed V and J ends, which lost 5 bases and 14 bases, there was a span of 22 bases. Germline CDR1 SGHTA, CDR2 FQGNSA.

This clone has only a few counts. The rearrangement joins TRBV19 to TRBJ2-7; the D gene is possibly TRBD1 (6 bases). V was pared by 1 base and J by 3 bases, with 16 bases between. The CDR3 sequence is 16 residues long. Germline-derived CDR1 and CDR2 are LNHDA and SQIVND (reference sequence). The CDR3 loop reads CASSIGIGGAVYEQYF. CDR3 bases: TGTGCCAGTAGTATAGGCATAGGGGGAGCGGTCTACGAGCAGTACTTC.

The chain uses TRBV7-9 and TRBJ2-7; 12 bases align to TRBD1. Germline CDR1 SEHNR, CDR2 FQNEAQ (reference sequence). V dropped 3 bases and J dropped 5; count of bases not matched to a gene: 5. The CDR3 is made up of 15 amino acids. CDR3 region: CASSFLGTGGDEQYF. Here the CDR3 DNA reads TGTGCCAGCAGCTTTCTGGGGACAGGGGGCGACGAGCAGTACTTC.

The chain joins TRBV7-2 to TRBJ2-6, with a possible D match to TRBD1 (6 bases). The germline V gene has CDR1 SGHTA and CDR2 FQGNSA. The CDR3 contains 18 residues. Deletions cut 2 bases from V and 0 bases from J, with 14 bases between. The CDR3 DNA follows: TGTGCCAGCAGCTTATGGGCCAGGGGAGCCTCTGGGGCCAACGTCCTGACTTTC. Translating gives CASSLWARGASGANVLTF.

The chain combines TRBV5-6 with TRBJ2-5; 7 bases agree with TRBD1. Germline V CDR1 and CDR2: SGHDT, YYEEEE. V shed 1 base, J shed 0 bases, and the junction held 3 bases outside the gene matches. There are 15 residues in the CDR3. The DNA for the CDR3 is TGTGCCAGCAGCTTGTACAGGGGCGACCAAGAGACCCAGTACTTC. Translating it yields CASSLYRGDQETQYF.

The CDR3 DNA sequence: TGTGCCAGCAGTGAAGAGGCACGGGGTGGATTGTTTTTT. Protein product: CASSEEARGGLFF. J is TRBJ1-4 and V is TRBV6-1; unclear D gene. Per germline, CDR1 MNHNS and CDR2 SASEGT. Trimming removed 1 base from V and 15 bases from J, with 15 bases in between. The CDR3 totals 13 residues.

V is TRBV7-9 and J is TRBJ1-2; D remains ambiguous. The germline V gene encodes CDR1 SEHNR and CDR2 FQNEAQ (reference sequence). The CDR3 extends over 13 amino acids. Trimming removed 5 bases at V and 8 bases at J, with 15 bases between. DNA for the CDR3: TGTGCCAGCAGCCTCGTGGCTTTAAACGGCTACACCTTC. This encodes CASSLVALNGYTF. The full variable domain, in which reference TRBV7-9 and TRBJ1-2 provide the parts outside the CDR3, is DTGVSQNPRHKITKRGQNVTFRCDPISEHNRLYWYRQTLGQGPEFLTYFQNEAQLEKSRLLSDRFSAERPKGSFSTLEIQRTEQGDSAMYLCASSLVALNGYTFGSGTRLTVV.

V gene TRBV18 combines with J gene TRBJ1-1; no definite D call. The germline V and J ends were trimmed by 2 bases and 9 bases, with 16 bases remaining between them. CDR1 and CDR2 (germline): KGHSH, LQKENI. The CDR3 is 14 residues long. CDR3 DNA: TGTGCCAGCTCACCAGGGTTAACAGCCAAGCAAGCTTTCTTT. As protein: CASSPGLTAKQAFF.

This clone was observed a handful of times. In DNA form, the CDR3 reads TGCGCCAGCAGCCAAGATCTCCTCCTCTCTGGAAACACCATATATTTT. This codes for CASSQDLLLSGNTIYF. The rearrangement joins TRBV4-3 to TRBJ1-3, with unresolved D. CDR3 length equals 16 residues. Germline lookup yields CDR1 LGHNA and CDR2 YSLEER. V dropped 0 bases and J dropped 0 bases, with 9 bases sitting between them.

This chain uses TRBV19 with TRBJ2-3; 7 nucleotides agree with TRBD2. The CDR3 has 13 residues. Germline CDR1 and CDR2: LNHDA and SQIVND (reference sequence). Germline trimming cut 7 bases from V and 2 bases from J; bases unmatched to any gene: 3. The CDR3 DNA reads as TGTGCCAGTATTGGGACTAACACAGATACGCAGTATTTT. Translating it yields CASIGTNTDTQYF.

The chain joins TRBV5-4 to TRBJ2-7, with 8 bases identical to TRBD1. Germline loops: CDR1 SGHNT, CDR2 YYREEE (reference sequence). V lost 9 bases, J lost 3 bases, and 8 bases stayed unmatched. This CDR3 has 13 residues. The CDR3 here is CATRDRLRYEQYF. In DNA form, the CDR3 reads TGTGCCACCAGGGACAGGCTCCGCTACGAGCAGTACTTC.

This chain links TRBV7-2 with TRBJ2-5; D is ambiguous. In germline, CDR1 is SGHTA, CDR2 FQGNSA. This CDR3 is 16 amino acids long. The V end lost 2 bases, the J end lost 1 base, and 14 bases lay between the germline ends. DNA for the CDR3: TGTGCCAGCAGCTTACAACAGTCGGCCTTCCAAGAGACCCAGTACTTC. Translated, it gives CASSLQQSAFQETQYF.

The chain combines TRBV5-1 with TRBJ2-3, with 8 bases lining up with TRBD2. The CDR3 is made up of 14 amino acids. From germline, CDR1 is SGHRS and CDR2 YFSETQ. V lost 4 bases to trimming and J lost 5 bases; unmatched junction nucleotides: 6. This chain's CDR3 is CASSLRLAQDTQYF. CDR3 in DNA: TGCGCCAGCAGCCTACGACTAGCGCAAGATACGCAGTATTTT.

The CDR3 is CASSSSVGLTHEQYF. CDR3 bases: TGTGCCAGCAGCTCTAGCGTCGGTCTAACCCACGAGCAGTACTTC. The chain couples TRBV7-2 to TRBJ2-7, with a weak D call TRBD2 (6 bases). This CDR3 comprises 15 residues. Germline lookup yields CDR1 SGHTA and CDR2 FQGNSA. V was pared by 4 bases and J by 5 bases, with 18 bases between.

The chain carries TRBV2 and TRBJ1-2, with 9 bases identical to TRBD1. The CDR3 is made up of 15 amino acids. Germline-derived CDR1 and CDR2 are SNHLY and FYNNEI. Losses at the gene ends were 4 bases for V and 8 bases for J; bases not matched to a gene: 11. CDR3 sequence (DNA): TGTGCCAGCAGTGGAATAGGGACAGGGAAGGCGGGCTACACCTTC. It yields the protein CASSGIGTGKAGYTF.

The gene calls are TRBV6-5 and TRBJ1-2; tentative D call: TRBD1 (5 bases). The CDR3 covers 15 residues. Trimming pared 6 bases from V and 4 bases from J, leaving 18 bases between. Per the germline V gene, CDR1 is MNHEY and CDR2 is SVGAGI. The DNA of the CDR3 is TGTGCCAGCAGACAGGATGAGCCTTCTTTCTATGGCTACACCTTC. This codes for CASRQDEPSFYGYTF.

This clone was found a few times. The missing conserved phenylalanine or tryptophan at the end of this CDR3 makes a read error likely. The CDR3 coding sequence is TGTGCCAGCAGCACTCGGGGAGGGCGCGGGTCTGGAAACACCATATATCTT. Its protein product is CASSTRGGRGSGNTIYL. The V gene is TRBV13, the J gene TRBJ1-3; D remains ambiguous. The CDR3 has 17 amino acids. Germline V lookup: CDR1 PRHDT, CDR2 FYEKMQ (reference sequence). V was cut by 5 bases and J by 1 base, with 18 bases left in between.

The chain uses TRBV28 and TRBJ2-7; 7 bases map to TRBD1. Germline CDR1 and CDR2: MDHEN and SYDVKM. This CDR3 spans 13 amino acids. Trimming cost V 8 bases and J 2 bases; bases outside gene matches: 6. The CDR3 nucleotides are TGTGCCAGCTGCTGGACAGGCACCTACGAGCAGTACTTC. Its protein is CASCWTGTYEQYF.

The chain is built from TRBV5-1 and TRBJ1-2; possibly TRBD1 for D (6 bases). The germline V and J ends were trimmed by 7 bases and 4 bases, with 26 bases remaining between them. CDR3 length: 17 amino acids. In germline, CDR1 is SGHRS, CDR2 YFSETQ. The CDR3 region is CASRKGVGTSPTYGYTF. CDR3 nucleotides: TGCGCCAGCCGGAAGGGGGTAGGGACCTCACCGACCTATGGCTACACCTTC.

The CDR3: CASSLGSGFSYEQYF. The DNA for the CDR3 is TGCGCCAGCAGCTTGGGATCGGGTTTCTCCTACGAGCAGTACTTC. The chain links TRBV5-1 to TRBJ2-7; the D is unclear. V dropped 0 bases and J dropped 0 bases, with 10 bases sitting between them. The CDR3 loop spans 15 amino acids. The germline V gene has CDR1 SGHRS and CDR2 YFSETQ.

This CDR3 is CASSPRTGWDQETQYF. DNA of the CDR3: TGTGCCAGCAGTCCACGGACAGGTTGGGACCAAGAGACCCAGTACTTC. The gene calls are TRBV27 and TRBJ2-5; TRBD1 matches at 7 bases. Germline assignment: CDR1 MNHEY and CDR2 SMNVEV (reference sequence). The CDR3 consists of 16 residues. Trimming took 5 bases from V and 0 from J; bases not matched to a gene: 9.

V usage is TRBV28 and J usage is TRBJ2-1; 8 nucleotides agree with TRBD2. The CDR3 extends over 13 amino acids. The trim removed 7 bases at V and 5 bases at J, leaving 4 bases unmatched. Germline-derived CDR1 and CDR2 are MDHEN and SYDVKM. The CDR3: CASKGSGDNEQFF. In nucleotides, the CDR3 is TGTGCCAGCAAGGGTAGCGGGGACAATGAGCAGTTCTTC.

This chain joins TRBV5-1 and TRBJ2-1; 8 bases agree with TRBD1. V lost 3 bases to trimming and J lost 6 bases; unmatched junction nucleotides: 8. Germline assignment: CDR1 SGHRS and CDR2 YFSETQ. The length of the CDR3 is 15 residues. CDR3 protein: CASSSRGQDFNEQFF. The CDR3 bases are TGCGCCAGCAGCTCAAGGGGACAGGACTTCAATGAGCAGTTCTTC.

V is TRBV7-9 and J is TRBJ1-2; tentatively, D is TRBD1 (5 bases). Germline loops: CDR1 SEHNR, CDR2 FQNEAQ (reference sequence). V lost 3 bases and J lost 2, with 13 bases in between. The CDR3 consists of 15 residues. CDR3 bases: TGTGCCAGCAGCTTTGACAGATTGGGGAACTATGGCTACACCTTC. It translates to CASSFDRLGNYGYTF.

The CDR3, as DNA: TGTGCCAGCAGCTTGGGTGGGAGTGGCTACGAGCAGTACTTC. Amino acid sequence: CASSLGGSGYEQYF. The chain uses TRBV5-6 and TRBJ2-7; maybe TRBD2 (5 bases). V lost 0 bases and J lost 3, with 10 bases in between. The CDR3 has 14 residues. Germline loops: CDR1 SGHDT, CDR2 YYEEEE.

The chain carries TRBV28 and TRBJ1-6; D is unclear. Germline V gene sequence: CDR1 MDHEN, CDR2 SYDVKM. The CDR3 has 14 residues. With 7 bases removed from V and 0 bases from J, the gap between germline ends came to 7 bases. Written as DNA, the CDR3 is TGTGCCAGCATACAGAGCTCCTATAATTCACCCCTCCACTTT. Residues: CASIQSSYNSPLHF.

This clone was recorded a few times. The J gene is TRBJ1-1, the V gene TRBV5-1; 8 nucleotides match TRBD1. Germline V gives CDR1 SGHRS, CDR2 YFSETQ. This CDR3 has 15 amino acids. The V segment lost 4 bases and the J segment 5 bases; nucleotides outside the gene matches: 10. The CDR3 protein is CASSPTGAAGTEAFF. The CDR3 bases are TGCGCCAGCAGCCCGACAGGGGCCGCGGGTACTGAAGCTTTCTTT.

The V and J genes are TRBV19 and TRBJ1-2, with 9 bases lining up with TRBD1. The germline gives CDR1 LNHDA, CDR2 SQIVND (reference sequence). The CDR3 is 16 residues long. J lost 7 bases, V lost 4 bases, and 13 bases had no gene match. CDR3 bases: TGTGCCAGTAGTAGAACCGGGACAGGGTTCCTCGGTGGCTACACCTTC. This codes for CASSRTGTGFLGGYTF.

The rearrangement links TRBV28 to TRBJ1-1; D unclear. V lost 1 base, J lost 5 bases, and 8 bases lay in between. In germline, CDR1 is MDHEN, CDR2 SYDVKM. There are 13 residues in the CDR3. The CDR3 region has the DNA TGTGCCAGCAGTTTATCCAGGCGAACTGAAGCTTTCTTT. This encodes CASSLSRRTEAFF.